This TCR beta chain was sequenced for a study of patients and donors after allogeneic stem cell transplantation. The CDR3 has 13 amino acids. Germline CDR1 is SGHKS and CDR2 is YYEKEE (reference sequence). Trimming took 7 bases from V and 3 from J, leaving 11 bases between them. TCRdb passed the RT-PCR reads through MiXCR, listing each CDR3 protein once. Among over 350,000 distinct CDR3 sequences listed, 16% were seen once. In its sample, this clonotype was seen a few times. This sequence joins TRBV5-5 and TRBJ2-1, with D perhaps matching TRBD1 or TRBD2 (6 bases each). Sequenced input: blood, either unsorted or a sorted T cell fraction (not recorded which). The sequence came from a human donor who was either an allogeneic HSCT recipient or a stem cell or donor lymphocyte infusion donor (not recorded which). It is not recorded whose cells these are; they may come from a transplant donor. CDR3 protein: CASSGAVYNEQFF. CDR3 bases: TGTGCCAGCTCGGGGGCAGTCTACAATGAGCAGTTCTTC.